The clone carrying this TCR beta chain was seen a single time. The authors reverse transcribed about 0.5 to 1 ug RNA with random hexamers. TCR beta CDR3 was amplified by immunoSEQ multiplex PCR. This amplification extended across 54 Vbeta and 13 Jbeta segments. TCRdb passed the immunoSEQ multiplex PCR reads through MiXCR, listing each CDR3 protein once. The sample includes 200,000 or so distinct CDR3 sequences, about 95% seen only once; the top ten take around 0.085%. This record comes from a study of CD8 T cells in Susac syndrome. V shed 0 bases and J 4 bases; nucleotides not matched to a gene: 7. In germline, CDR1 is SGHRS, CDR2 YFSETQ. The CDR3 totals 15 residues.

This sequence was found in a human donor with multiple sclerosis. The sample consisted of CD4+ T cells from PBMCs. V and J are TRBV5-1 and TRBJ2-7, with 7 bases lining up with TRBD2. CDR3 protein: CASSLEGGSVYEQYF. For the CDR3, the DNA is TGCGCCAGCAGCTTGGAGGGCGGGAGCGTATACGAGCAGTACTTC. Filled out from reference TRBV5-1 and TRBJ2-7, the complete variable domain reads KAGVTQTPRYLIKTRGQQVTLSCSPISGHRSVSWYQQTPGQGLQFLFEYFSETQRNKGNFPGRFSGRQFSNSRSEMNVSTLELGDSALYLCASSLEGGSVYEQYFGPGTRLTVT.